The clone carrying this T cell receptor (beta chain) was recorded a few times. The antigen is unknown. This specimen belongs to a study of T-cell reconstitution after alpha-beta-depleted transplantation in children. Study results and caveats: Alpha-beta T cells present about two months after transplant were reported to originate from several hundred expanded graft clones.

Molecular barcoding with unique molecular identifiers was used for the TCRbeta library. TCRdb re-called the PCR reads with MiXCR, one entry per CDR3 protein. The sample includes about 980,000 distinct CDR3 sequences, roughly 29% of them seen just once. Sequences were derived from PBMCs, mostly from graft donor cells, sampled 360 days after TCRalphabeta/CD19-depleted stem cell transplant. The origin of this receptor is a boy in the first two years of life who had a stem cell transplant for SCID, so the T cells may come from the graft donor.

CDR3 in DNA: TGTGCCAGCGCTGGACGGGCGACCTCTAACTATGGCTACACCTTC. Protein: CASAGRATSNYGYTF. The chain carries TRBV6-5 and TRBJ1-2; the D is unclear. Per the germline V gene, CDR1 is MNHEY and CDR2 is SVGAGI. There are 15 residues in the CDR3. Between the trimmed V and J ends, which lost 8 bases and 0 bases, there was a span of 16 bases.